These 32 T cell receptor beta chains share one sample of origin, sequenced in a study of blood T cell repertoires in COVID-19. Assay: immunoSEQ multiplex PCR; the TCRdb copy retains only in-frame clones and omits some. Here the sample spans 90,000 to 150,000 clones, roughly 79% being singletons. Sequencing input: peripheral blood. The receptors stem from a human donor in a cohort sampled during active COVID-19.

This clone occurred once. This chain connects TRBV23-1 to TRBJ2-6, with TRBD2 as a possible D gene (6 bases). TRBV23-1 is an ORF; its function is uncertain. This CDR3 region has 15 residues. Trimming pared 8 bases from V and 2 bases from J, leaving 13 bases between. The CDR3 loop reads CASSVRRAGANVLTF. Written as DNA, the CDR3 is TGCGCCAGCTCAGTCAGGAGGGCTGGGGCCAACGTCCTGACTTTC.

This clone was seen just once. The chain recombines TRBV21-1 with TRBJ2-2; TRBD2 was called by the table and not checked on the DNA. TRBV21-1 is labeled a pseudogene. The CDR3 covers 15 residues. The CDR3 nucleotides are TGTGCCAGCAGGCGGCGACGGTATGACACCGGGGAGCTGTTTTTT. This codes for CASRRRRYDTGELFF.

The gene calls are TRBV19 and TRBJ1-4; the D gene is possibly TRBD1 (6 bases). The germline V gene has CDR1 LNHDA and CDR2 SQIVND (reference sequence). With 5 bases removed from V and 4 bases from J, the gap between germline ends came to 23 bases. CDR3 length: 18 amino acids. The CDR3 protein is CASSPRGAPRLHNEKLFF. CDR3 bases: TGTGCCAGTAGTCCCCGGGGGGCTCCCCGATTACATAATGAAAAACTGTTTTTT.

This clone was counted a few times. This chain joins TRBV7-9 and TRBJ2-7; 12 nucleotides agree with TRBD2. The CDR3 consists of 16 residues. Trimming removed 5 bases from V and 5 bases from J; junction bases left unmatched: 10. CDR1 is SEHNR and CDR2 is FQNEAQ in the germline V gene (reference sequence). The CDR3 bases are TGTGCCAGCAGCCCCCCGGCGGGACTAGCGGGTAACGAGCAGTACTTC. Protein: CASSPPAGLAGNEQYF. The variable domain in full, completed from reference TRBV7-9 and TRBJ2-7, reads DTGVSQNPRHKITKRGQNVTFRCDPISEHNRLYWYRQTLGQGPEFLTYFQNEAQLEKSRLLSDRFSAERPKGSFSTLEIQRTEQGDSAMYLCASSPPAGLAGNEQYFGPGTRLTVT.

The V gene is TRBV9, the J gene TRBJ1-2; 9 bases map to TRBD1. This CDR3 is built from 16 residues. Unmatched junction bases numbered 8, after V lost 4 bases and J lost 1 base. Per the germline V gene, CDR1 is SGDLS and CDR2 is YYNGEE. CDR3 sequence (DNA): TGTGCCAGCAGCTCCCGGACAGGGGAAATTAACTATGGCTACACCTTC. Protein: CASSSRTGEINYGYTF.

The rearrangement joins TRBV5-1 to TRBJ1-2; perhaps TRBD1 as D (5 bases). The V and J ends lost 3 bases and 0 bases respectively, with 12 bases between them. CDR1 and CDR2 from the germline V gene are SGHRS and YFSETQ. This CDR3 is built from 15 residues. The CDR3, as DNA: TGCGCCAGCAGCTCAGGCTCAGGGTCTAACTATGGCTACACCTTC. The encoded protein is CASSSGSGSNYGYTF. Together with reference TRBV5-1 and TRBJ1-2, the CDR3 gives the full variable domain: KAGVTQTPRYLIKTRGQQVTLSCSPISGHRSVSWYQQTPGQGLQFLFEYFSETQRNKGNFPGRFSGRQFSNSRSEMNVSTLELGDSALYLCASSSGSGSNYGYTFGSGTRLTVV.

The rearrangement uses TRBV29-1 and TRBJ1-2, with 8 bases that match TRBD1. Germline V gives CDR1 SQVTM, CDR2 ANQGSEA. The length of the CDR3 is 12 residues. CDR3 sequence: CGLQGDQYGYTF. As DNA, the CDR3 is TGCGGATTACAGGGGGATCAATATGGCTACACCTTC.

Sample share makes this clone medium-sized. The J gene is TRBJ1-2, the V gene TRBV6-5, with a possible D match to TRBD1 (6 bases). V was clipped by 5 bases and J by 8 bases, with 18 bases between them. The CDR3 loop spans 14 amino acids. The germline V gene encodes CDR1 MNHEY and CDR2 SVGAGI. The CDR3 loop is CASSPRGISEGYTF. The CDR3 DNA sequence: TGTGCCAGCAGTCCCAGGGGCATCTCAGAGGGCTACACCTTC.

This clone was counted a single time. The chain is built from TRBV28 and TRBJ1-1; D call uncertain. Trimming removed 3 bases from V and 9 bases from J, with 11 bases in between. CDR3 length: 12 residues. The germline gives CDR1 MDHEN, CDR2 SYDVKM. CDR3 DNA: TGTGCCAGCAGTTTCCTGGGGAGGAAAGCTTTCTTT. Translating gives CASSFLGRKAFF. Together with reference TRBV28 and TRBJ1-1, the CDR3 gives the full variable domain: DVKVTQSSRYLVKRTGEKVFLECVQDMDHENMFWYRQDPGLGLRLIYFSYDVKMKEKGDIPEGYSVSREKKERFSLILESASTNQTSMYLCASSFLGRKAFFGQGTRLTVV.

J is TRBJ1-2 and V is TRBV5-6; D perhaps matches TRBD1 (6 bases). This CDR3 is built from 13 residues. CDR1 and CDR2 from the germline V gene are SGHDT and YYEEEE. V dropped 4 bases and J dropped 4 bases, with 11 bases sitting between them. For the CDR3, the DNA is TGTGCCAGCAGCAGTAGGGGGGGCTATGGCTACACCTTC. Translated: CASSSRGGYGYTF.

The chain combines TRBV18 with TRBJ2-1; D remains ambiguous. This CDR3 has 15 residues. Germline assignment: CDR1 KGHSH and CDR2 LQKENI. V lost 0 bases, J lost 5 bases, and 11 bases lay in between. The CDR3 nucleotides read TGTGCCAGCTCACCACCTCACCGTAGTCACAATGAGCAGTTCTTC. Protein sequence: CASSPPHRSHNEQFF.

The CDR3 is CASSPPGLAGGQETQYF. CDR3 nucleotide sequence: TGTGCCAGCAGCCCCCCGGGTCTAGCGGGGGGCCAAGAGACCCAGTACTTC. This rearrangement joins TRBV7-2 to TRBJ2-5; 11 bases align to TRBD2. This CDR3 is built from 17 residues. Germline CDR1 reads SGHTA; CDR2 reads FQGNSA. Germline trimming cut 5 bases from V and 1 base from J; bases unmatched to any gene: 9.

The rearrangement uses TRBV11-2 and TRBJ2-7; tentatively, D is TRBD2 (6 bases). Germline V gene data show CDR1 as SGHAT and CDR2 as FQNNGV. The CDR3 has 16 residues. V was pared by 6 bases and J by 5 bases, with 23 bases between. CDR3 sequence (DNA): TGTGCCAGCAGTCTTTCTAATGGGGGGATCAACCACGAGCAGTACTTC. Translation gives CASSLSNGGINHEQYF.

The chain links TRBV24-1 to TRBJ2-7; TRBD1 matches at 8 bases. Germline trimming cut 5 bases from V and 5 bases from J; bases unmatched to any gene: 10. This CDR3 comprises 15 residues. Germline CDR1 reads KGHDR; CDR2 reads SFDVKD. The DNA of the CDR3 is TGTGCCACCAGTGGCGGACAGGGAGTCGTCAACGAGCAGTACTTC. Translating gives CATSGGQGVVNEQYF.

DNA of the CDR3: TGTGCCAGCAGACCTGGGGGGACCAATCAGCCCCAGCATTTT. This encodes CASRPGGTNQPQHF. The V gene is TRBV7-8, the J gene TRBJ1-5; tentative D call: TRBD1 (5 bases). Germline loops: CDR1 SGHVS, CDR2 FQNEAQ. The CDR3 spans 14 residues. Trimming shortened V by 6 bases and J by 3 bases, and 12 bases separated the two germline ends.

V and J are TRBV4-3 and TRBJ1-2, with TRBD1 matching over 7 bases. V gave up 0 bases and J gave up 14 bases; unmatched junction bases: 12. Germline assignment: CDR1 LGHNA and CDR2 YSLEER. The CDR3 has 14 residues. This chain's CDR3 is CASSQDIGQGGMTF. Here the CDR3 DNA reads TGCGCCAGCAGCCAAGATATTGGGCAGGGGGGAATGACCTTC.

This clone has only a few counts. The V gene is TRBV3-1 (or the pseudogene TRBV3-2), the J gene TRBJ2-1; 9 nucleotides align to TRBD2. Trimming removed 5 bases from V and 6 bases from J; junction bases left unmatched: 8. Germline-derived CDR1 and CDR2 are LGHDT and YNNKEL (reference sequence). The CDR3 loop spans 15 amino acids. CDR3 residues: CASSLAGARTNEQFF. CDR3 nucleotides: TGTGCCAGCAGCTTAGCGGGAGCTCGTACCAATGAGCAGTTCTTC.

The V gene is TRBV18, the J gene TRBJ2-3; 13 bases map to TRBD2. Germline CDR1 is KGHSH and CDR2 is LQKENI. The ends lost 1 base at V and 0 bases at J; junction bases unmatched: 7. CDR3 length equals 19 residues. The DNA of the CDR3 is TGTGCCAGCTCACCACTCCTGACTAGCGGGAGGTCGAGCACAGATACGCAGTATTTT. Its translation is CASSPLLTSGRSSTDTQYF.

The V and J genes are TRBV7-9 and TRBJ2-7; 9 nucleotides line up with TRBD2. After removal of 2 bases from V and 6 bases from J, the junction contained 8 bases not matched to a gene. Germline CDR1 SEHNR, CDR2 FQNEAQ (reference sequence). There are 15 residues in the CDR3. This CDR3 is CASSLLASGIGEQYF. The CDR3 DNA sequence: TGTGCCAGCAGCTTACTGGCTAGCGGGATAGGCGAGCAGTACTTC.

V is TRBV6-5 and J is TRBJ2-3; TRBD2 matches at 7 bases. Germline V lookup: CDR1 MNHEY, CDR2 SVGAGI. V lost 0 bases and J lost 0; bases outside the gene matches: 3. This CDR3 contains 16 residues. CDR3 DNA sequence: TGTGCCAGCAGTTACTCCAAGACTAGCAGCACAGATACGCAGTATTTT. Encoded protein: CASSYSKTSSTDTQYF.

This clone has more than one count but fewer than ten. The chain uses TRBV5-4 and TRBJ2-7; 8 bases match TRBD1. Germline-derived CDR1 and CDR2 are SGHNT and YYREEE (reference sequence). CDR3 length: 14 amino acids. V lost 4 bases, J lost 3 bases, and 6 bases stayed unmatched. This CDR3 is CASSPRTGNYEQYF. CDR3 sequence (DNA): TGTGCCAGCAGCCCAAGGACAGGGAACTACGAGCAGTACTTC.

V usage is TRBV15 and J usage is TRBJ2-2; 9 bases agree with TRBD1. Germline CDR1 LNHNV, CDR2 YYDKDF (reference sequence). With V trimmed by 3 bases and J by 3 bases, 2 bases remained unmatched. This CDR3 has 15 amino acids. The CDR3 loop is CATSSRQGDTGELFF. The CDR3 DNA follows: TGTGCCACCAGCAGCCGACAGGGGGACACCGGGGAGCTGTTTTTT.

The genes are TRBV18 and TRBJ1-3, with D perhaps TRBD1 (5 bases). The CDR3 sequence is 17 residues long. From germline, CDR1 is KGHSH and CDR2 LQKENI. V lost 1 base, J lost 0 bases, and 13 bases lay in between. The CDR3 sequence is CASSPQSGDYSGNTIYF. CDR3 coding DNA: TGTGCCAGCTCACCACAAAGCGGGGACTACTCTGGAAACACCATATATTTT.

The chain is built from TRBV7-6 and TRBJ2-1; 9 bases fit TRBD1. V trimming: 3 bases; J trimming: 5 bases; junction bases outside the gene matches: 8. The CDR3 loop spans 16 amino acids. Per germline, CDR1 SGHVS and CDR2 FNYEAQ. For the CDR3, the DNA is TGTGCCAGCAGCTTCGGGACAGGGATTCTGAACAATGAGCAGTTCTTC. It translates to CASSFGTGILNNEQFF.

This chain links TRBV6-5 with TRBJ1-6, with D perhaps TRBD1 (6 bases). This CDR3 comprises 14 residues. CDR1 MNHEY and CDR2 SVGAGI come from the germline V gene. V lost 7 bases and J lost 6, with 13 bases in between. This CDR3 is CASNTGTSNSPLHF. The CDR3 DNA is TGTGCCAGCAATACCGGGACAAGTAATTCACCCCTCCACTTT.

This clone was detected only once. The chain joins TRBV5-8 to TRBJ2-7; tentative D call: TRBD2 (6 bases). This CDR3 contains 14 residues. Deletions cut 5 bases from V and 2 bases from J, with 14 bases between. The V gene's germline CDR1 is SGHTS and CDR2 YDEGEE. This CDR3 reads CASSFGGITYEQYF. The DNA of the CDR3 is TGTGCCAGCAGTTTCGGGGGTATCACCTACGAGCAGTACTTC. The whole variable domain, filled in from reference TRBV5-8 and TRBJ2-7, reads EAGVTQSPTHLIKTRGQQATLRCSPISGHTSVYWYQQALGLGLQFLLWYDEGEERNRGNFPPRFSGRQFPNYSSELNVNALELEDSALYLCASSFGGITYEQYFGPGTRLTVT.

The rearrangement joins TRBV6-2 or TRBV6-3 to TRBJ2-7, with 9 positions matching TRBD2. Germline-derived CDR1 and CDR2 are MNHEY and SVGEGT. The V segment lost 0 bases and the J segment 3 bases; nucleotides outside the gene matches: 6. This CDR3 contains 16 residues. CDR3 DNA: TGTGCCAGCAGTTACTCCCCCGGACTAGCGCACTACGAGCAGTACTTC. Amino acid sequence: CASSYSPGLAHYEQYF.

The chain combines TRBV19 with TRBJ2-5; TRBD1 might be the D (6 bases). Germline V gene data show CDR1 as LNHDA and CDR2 as SQIVND (reference sequence). Deletions cut 4 bases from V and 7 bases from J, with 28 bases between. The CDR3 has 18 amino acids. CDR3 DNA sequence: TGTGCCAGTAGTACCCACTACACGTCCGGGCCGGTAGGGGGGACCCAGTACTTC. This codes for CASSTHYTSGPVGGTQYF.

The CDR3 DNA reads as TGTGCCAGCAGCCATATACAGGGGGCGAAAGGGGGGCAGTACTTC. This translates into CASSHIQGAKGGQYF. The V and J genes are TRBV3-1 (or the pseudogene TRBV3-2) and TRBJ2-7, with 9 bases matching TRBD1. This CDR3 has 15 residues. J lost 9 bases, V lost 3 bases, and 12 bases had no gene match. Looked up from germline, CDR1 is LGHDT and CDR2 is YNNKEL (reference sequence).

This chain links TRBV6-5 with TRBJ1-2; D unresolved. The CDR3 runs to 13 residues. Trimming stripped 6 bases from V and 0 bases from J, with 8 bases between. Germline V gives CDR1 MNHEY, CDR2 SVGAGI. CDR3 sequence: CASRETTNYGYTF. In nucleotides, the CDR3 is TGTGCCAGCAGAGAGACAACTAACTATGGCTACACCTTC.

The chain recombines TRBV4-3 with TRBJ2-7, with TRBD2 identical over 10 bases. V shed 4 bases and J 7 bases; nucleotides not matched to a gene: 10. CDR3 size: 15 residues. Per the germline V gene, CDR1 is LGHNA and CDR2 is YSLEER. The CDR3 here is CASSPRLAGLGEQYF. The CDR3 nucleotides read TGCGCCAGCAGCCCCAGACTAGCGGGCCTGGGGGAGCAGTACTTC.

This clone was seen once. V gene TRBV28 combines with J gene TRBJ2-7; D may be TRBD2 (6 bases). Germline CDR1 and CDR2: MDHEN and SYDVKM. Deletions cut 7 bases from V and 4 bases from J, with 20 bases between. The CDR3 loop spans 15 amino acids. CDR3 coding DNA: TGTGCCAGCACCACCGGAGGGGCCTCCAGGTACGAGCAGTACTTC. This gives the protein CASTTGGASRYEQYF.